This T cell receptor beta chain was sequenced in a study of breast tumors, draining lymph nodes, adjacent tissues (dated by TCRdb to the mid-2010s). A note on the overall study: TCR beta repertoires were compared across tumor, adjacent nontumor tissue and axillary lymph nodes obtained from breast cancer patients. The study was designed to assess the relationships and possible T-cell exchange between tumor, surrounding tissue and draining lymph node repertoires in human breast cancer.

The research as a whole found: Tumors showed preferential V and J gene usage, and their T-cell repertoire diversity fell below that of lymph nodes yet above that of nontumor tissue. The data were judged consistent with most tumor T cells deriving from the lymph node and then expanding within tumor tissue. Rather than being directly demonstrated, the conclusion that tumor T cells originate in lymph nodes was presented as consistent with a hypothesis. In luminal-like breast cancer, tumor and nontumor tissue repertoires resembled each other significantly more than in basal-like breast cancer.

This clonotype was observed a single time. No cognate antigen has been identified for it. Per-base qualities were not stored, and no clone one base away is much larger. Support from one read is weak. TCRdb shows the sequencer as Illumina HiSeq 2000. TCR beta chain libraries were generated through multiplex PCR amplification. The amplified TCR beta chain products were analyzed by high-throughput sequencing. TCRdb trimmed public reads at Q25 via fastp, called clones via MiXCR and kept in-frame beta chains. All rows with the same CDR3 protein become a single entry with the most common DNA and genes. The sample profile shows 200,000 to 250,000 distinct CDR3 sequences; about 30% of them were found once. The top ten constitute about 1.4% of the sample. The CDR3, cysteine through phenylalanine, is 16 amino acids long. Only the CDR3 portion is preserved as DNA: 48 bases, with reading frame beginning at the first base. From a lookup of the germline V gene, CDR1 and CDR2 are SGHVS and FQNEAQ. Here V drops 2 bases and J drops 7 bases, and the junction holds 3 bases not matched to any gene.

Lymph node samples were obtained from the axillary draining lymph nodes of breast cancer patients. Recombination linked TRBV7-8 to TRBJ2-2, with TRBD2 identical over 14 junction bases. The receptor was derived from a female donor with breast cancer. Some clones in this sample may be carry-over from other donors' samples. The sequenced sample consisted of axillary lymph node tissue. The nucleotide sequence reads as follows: TGTGCCAGCAGCTTAAGGACTAGCGGGAGGAACGGGGAGCTGTTTTTT. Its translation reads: CASSLRTSGRNGELFF.